The 2 T cell receptor beta chains below all came from one sample that was sequenced in a study of CD8 T cells in Susac syndrome. The RNA, about 0.45 to 1 ug, was put through reverse transcription using random hexamers. TCRdb analysed the immunoSEQ multiplex PCR reads with MiXCR anew, one entry per CDR3 protein. This table holds over 100,000 distinct CDR3 sequences, around 94% found once. The sequencing sample was made of CD8+ T cells from PBMCs. The receptors were gathered from a human donor with Susac syndrome.

The chain has TRBV14 and TRBJ2-3, with unresolved D. Germline CDR1 reads SGHDN; CDR2 reads FVKESK. The V end was cut by 5 bases, the J end by 0 bases, with 6 bases between. This CDR3 is 13 amino acids long. CDR3 region: CASSWLSTDTQYF. CDR3 sequence (DNA): TGTGCCAGCAGCTGGCTTAGCACAGATACGCAGTATTTT.

The chain joins TRBV24-1 to TRBJ2-7, with unresolved D. Trimming cost V 3 bases and J 7 bases, with 6 bases left between them. CDR1 is KGHDR, CDR2 SFDVKD, per germline. The CDR3 loop spans 11 amino acids. The CDR3 reads CATSDGREQYF. The CDR3 DNA reads as TGTGCCACCAGTGATGGAAGGGAGCAGTACTTC.